This record looks at one T cell receptor beta chain sequence and its context. These data come from a study of CD8+ T cells in alopecia areata. Treatment described: oral pan-JAK inhibitor, 5-10 mg twice daily. Extraction of RNA preceded its reverse transcription into cDNA, which served as the sequencing template. Sequencing was performed with immunoSEQ multiplex PCR; in TCRdb, only in-frame clones are kept and a portion is missing. The table has 150,000 to 200,000 clones, roughly 60% seen once. The TCR comes from a human donor with alopecia areata. Here the sequenced sample was CD4+ T cells sorted from blood, taken between weeks 47 and 50, from a patient treated with tofacitinib.

The CDR3 sequence is CASSSGPGYEQYF. Written as DNA, the CDR3 is TGCGCCAGCAGTAGCGGGCCCGGGTACGAGCAGTACTTC. The chain uses TRBV5-1 and TRBJ2-7; 7 nucleotides line up with TRBD2. Losses at the gene ends were 5 bases for V and 4 bases for J; bases not matched to a gene: 6. Germline V gives CDR1 SGHRS, CDR2 YFSETQ. There are 13 residues in the CDR3.